Listed below are T cell receptor beta chains from one sample, sequenced in a study of immune evolution from preneoplasia to lung adenocarcinoma. The repertoire was sequenced with immunoSEQ multiplex PCR; TCRdb's copy has only in-frame clones and lacks some. The sample holds around 39,000 clones, under 85% seen once. Sequencing used FFPE invasive lung adenocarcinoma tissue. The receptors derive from a person in their 60s with lung adenocarcinoma. The CDR3 runs from the conserved cysteine through the conserved F or W.

v_gene: TRBV2
j_gene: TRBJ1-5
len: 14
CDR3aa: CASSGQLGYQPQHF

v_gene: TRBV15
j_gene: TRBJ1-3
len: 14
CDR3aa: CATSSDTGANTIYF

v_gene: TRBV30
j_gene: TRBJ1-1
len: 14
CDR3aa: CAWTPDRGYTEAFF

v_gene: TRBV6-5
j_gene: TRBJ2-3
len: 13
CDR3aa: CASSYPGSDTQYF

v_gene: TRBV25-1
j_gene: TRBJ2-2
len: 12
CDR3aa: CASSIGAGELFF

v_gene: TRBV7-2
j_gene: TRBJ2-7
len: 15
CDR3aa: CASSPRPDPAYEQYF

v_gene: TRBV28
j_gene: TRBJ1-4
len: 14
CDR3aa: CASSRTGKNEKLFF

v_gene: TRBV28
j_gene: TRBJ1-2
len: 16
CDR3aa: CASSLLGQFQGNGYTF

v_gene: TRBV7-9
j_gene: TRBJ1-1
len: 14
CDR3aa: CASSLAVVRTEAFF

v_gene: TRBV7-2
j_gene: TRBJ2-5
len: 16
CDR3aa: CASSLVVVAGVKTQYF

v_gene: TRBV6-1
j_gene: TRBJ2-7
len: 15
CDR3aa: CASSDVGQGVYEQYF

v_gene: TRBV5-6
j_gene: TRBJ2-3
len: 15
CDR3aa: CASSSPGETTDTQYF

v_gene: TRBV27
j_gene: TRBJ2-6
len: 19
CDR3aa: CASSLDWTGDLSGANVLTF

v_gene: TRBV29-1
j_gene: TRBJ1-2
len: 13
CDR3aa: CSVRRGSALGYTF

v_gene: TRBV19
j_gene: TRBJ2-3
len: 15
CDR3aa: CASSIRGGPTDTQYF

v_gene: TRBV18
j_gene: TRBJ1-3
len: 15
CDR3aa: CASSTWVASGNTIYF

v_gene: TRBV20-1
j_gene: TRBJ1-1
len: 11
CDR3aa: CSAKGPAEAFF

v_gene: TRBV15
j_gene: TRBJ2-1
len: 16
CDR3aa: CATSSPSVSSYNEQFF

v_gene: TRBV5-4
j_gene: TRBJ2-1
len: 14
CDR3aa: CASSSVQGGNEQFF

v_gene: TRBV5-1
j_gene: TRBJ1-1
len: 16
CDR3aa: CASSLGRASQNTEAFF

v_gene: TRBV19
j_gene: TRBJ1-5
len: 16
CDR3aa: CASNIGLERRNQPQHF

v_gene: TRBV9
j_gene: TRBJ2-2
len: 14
CDR3aa: CASSVGMVPGELFF

v_gene: TRBV5-6
j_gene: TRBJ1-2
len: 14
CDR3aa: CASSLWQGIYGYTF